Listed here are 10 T cell receptor beta chains from one sample, sequenced in a study of T cells in Graves' hyperthyroidism and ophthalmopathy. Researchers took RNA transcripts and amplified the TCR beta CDR3 regions from them. In the first-round RT-PCR of the TCR CDR3, the HTBI primer set was used. MiXCR, run by TCRdb on the multiplex PCR reads, gives a single entry per CDR3 protein. This table has about 96,000 distinct CDR3 sequences, 51% appearing once. Sequenced input: blood. The receptors derive from a woman aged 35 to 49 with Graves' hyperthyroidism.

The genes are TRBV2 and TRBJ2-7; 9 bases are a match to TRBD2. This CDR3 comprises 15 residues. With V trimmed by 5 bases and J by 5 bases, 10 bases remained unmatched. Per the germline V gene, CDR1 is SNHLY and CDR2 is FYNNEI. The CDR3 DNA sequence: TGTGCCAGCAGTTCCCACGGGGCTAGCGGGAACGAGCAGTACTTC. Amino acid sequence: CASSSHGASGNEQYF.

The chain is built from TRBV29-1 and TRBJ2-2; D tentatively reads TRBD1 or TRBD2 (6 bases each). Germline loops: CDR1 SQVTM, CDR2 ANQGSEA. Trimming took off 3 bases at V and 7 bases at J, with 9 bases between the two ends. This CDR3 has 12 amino acids. The CDR3 bases are TGCAGCGTTGAGGAGGGGGGCGGGGAGCTGTTTTTT. It is translated as CSVEEGGGELFF.

The chain couples TRBV7-2 to TRBJ1-2; TRBD1 might be the D (6 bases). The ends were cut back, 1 base at V and 9 bases at J, with 12 bases in the middle. The germline V gene has CDR1 SGHTA and CDR2 FQGNSA. This CDR3 has 13 amino acids. The CDR3 reads CASSLGARGRYTF. The CDR3 DNA is TGTGCCAGCAGCTTAGGGGCCAGGGGACGCTACACCTTC.

V gene TRBV11-3 combines with J gene TRBJ2-5, with TRBD2 matching over 7 bases. Germline-derived CDR1 and CDR2 are SGHNT and YENEEA. The CDR3 is 15 amino acids. After removal of 1 base from V and 4 bases from J, the junction contained 6 bases not matched to a gene. CDR3 DNA sequence: TGTGCCAGCAGCTTAGTGTCGGCGGGAGCAGAGACCCAGTACTTC. It codes for CASSLVSAGAETQYF.

As concerns this clonotype: Just one base apart from a much larger clone, this may be a read error. The rearrangement links TRBV2 to TRBJ1-5; D gene ambiguous. Germline CDR1 is SNHLY and CDR2 is FYNNEI. The CDR3 is 17 amino acids. CDR3 amino acids: CACSEEGQGNSNQPQHF. DNA of the CDR3: TGTGCCTGCAGTGAAGAGGGCCAAGGAAATAGCAATCAGCCCCAGCATTTT.

This clonotype was seen at least ten times. V usage is TRBV12-3 or TRBV12-4 and J usage is TRBJ2-5; D could derive from TRBD1 or TRBD2 (5 bases each). V dropped 4 bases and J dropped 4 bases, with 10 bases sitting between them. CDR3 length: 13 amino acids. CDR3 protein: CASSWARGETQYF. In nucleotides, the CDR3 is TGTGCCAGCAGTTGGGCGAGGGGAGAGACCCAGTACTTC.

The chain recombines TRBV5-5 with TRBJ1-2; the D gene is possibly TRBD1 (6 bases). Germline-derived CDR1 and CDR2 are SGHKS and YYEKEE (reference sequence). This CDR3 has 14 residues. The V end lost 3 bases, the J end lost 3 bases, and 12 bases lay between the germline ends. In DNA form, the CDR3 reads TGTGCCAGCAGCTCCCGGGGGCAGCACTATGGCTACACCTTC. Amino acids: CASSSRGQHYGYTF.

This clonotype was counted ten times or more. The chain couples TRBV19 to TRBJ2-5, with 8 bases aligning to TRBD2. CDR3 length equals 15 residues. CDR1 is LNHDA, CDR2 SQIVND, per germline (reference sequence). The V gene end was trimmed by 10 bases and the J gene end by 5 bases; junction bases not matched to a gene: 15. Written as DNA, the CDR3 is TGTGCCACCCGCGGCTCCAGCGGGAGAGGCGAGACCCAGTACTTC. This gives the protein CATRGSSGRGETQYF.

This clonotype was found a few times. Given a much more abundant clone one base away, this may be a read error. The chain carries TRBV10-3 and TRBJ1-6; D is unresolved. Per germline, CDR1 ENHRY and CDR2 SYGVKD. The CDR3 runs 12 residues. The V gene lost 6 bases and the J gene lost 8 bases, with 8 bases spanning the gap. CDR3 nucleotide sequence: TGTGCCATCAGGGAGGGCGATTCACCCCTCCACTTT. This sequence encodes CAIREGDSPLHF.

This clonotype occurred many times. The chain is built from TRBV4-2 and TRBJ2-7, with 10 bases aligning to TRBD2. The junction had 5 bases not matched to a gene; V was cut back by 4 bases and J by 2 bases. The V gene's germline CDR1 is LGHNA and CDR2 YNFKEQ. CDR3 length: 15 residues. The CDR3 DNA is TGTGCCAGCAGCCCAGGAGCGGGAGGGACCTACGAGCAGTACTTC. It encodes CASSPGAGGTYEQYF.